This TCR beta chain was identified during a study of cytomegalovirus exposure and HLA in healthy donors. The PCR ran on 60 Vbeta and 13 Jbeta primers. Clones were read by immunoSEQ multiplex PCR, and TCRdb kept only the in-frame ones, dropping some. Recorded for this sample: approximately 190,000 clones. V was pared by 1 base and J by 5 bases, with 12 bases between. CDR3 size: 14 residues. Germline values: CDR1 LGHNA, CDR2 YNFKEQ. The rearrangement uses TRBV4-2 and TRBJ2-7; tentatively, D is TRBD1 (6 bases). The material sequenced was PBMCs. This clonotype originated in a boy between 10 and 17 years old in good health and CMV-seronegative. CDR3 residues: CASSQVGRGDEQYF. The DNA of the CDR3 is TGTGCCAGCAGCCAAGTAGGCAGGGGTGACGAGCAGTACTTC.